What follows are 26 T cell receptor beta chains derived from one specimen sequenced in a study of T cell clones after liver transplantation (dated by TCRdb to the late 2010s). Library prep was done by the immunoSEQ multiplex PCR assay. TCRdb stores this immuneACCESS table with in-frame sequences only. Part of the clones is absent; in the studies checked, under half of the shortfall reflects unresolved V genes, and no reason is known for the rest. Recorded for this sample are some 80,000 clones; roughly 80% of them occurred a single time. 2% to 2.5% of the sample rests with the top ten. Sequencing used CD4+ T cells from blood, obtained 48 months after liver transplant. The receptors come from a human patient who received a liver transplant. Some T cells may be donor cells from the graft after a transplant.

The chain is built from TRBV5-4 and TRBJ2-1; the match to TRBD2 covers 7 bases. The CDR3 runs 18 residues. V lost 4 bases and J lost 1; bases outside the gene matches: 14. CDR1 and CDR2 (germline): SGHNT, YYREEE (reference sequence). Written as DNA, the CDR3 is TGTGCCAGCAGCGGGGCGTTAGGGGCGGGGGATTCCTACAATGAGCAGTTCTTC. Translated: CASSGALGAGDSYNEQFF. The full variable domain, completed using reference TRBV5-4 and TRBJ2-1, is ETGVTQSPTHLIKTRGQQVTLRCSSQSGHNTVSWYQQALGQGPQFIFQYYREEENGRGNFPPRFSGLQFPNYSSELNVNALELDDSALYLCASSGALGAGDSYNEQFFGPGTRLTVL.

The V and J genes are TRBV7-2 and TRBJ1-5; D is unclear. Deletions cut 2 bases from V and 1 base from J, with 3 bases between. This CDR3 is built from 13 residues. The germline V gene encodes CDR1 SGHTA and CDR2 FQGNSA. CDR3 nucleotide sequence: TGTGCCAGCAGCTTACAGAGCAATCAGCCCCAGCATTTT. It yields the protein CASSLQSNQPQHF.

The V gene is TRBV4-1, the J gene TRBJ2-1, with D possibly TRBD1 on 6 matching bases. CDR3 length equals 13 residues. V dropped 4 bases and J dropped 10 bases, with 14 bases sitting between them. CDR1 MGHRA and CDR2 YSYEKL come from the germline V gene. The CDR3, as DNA: TGCGCCAGCAGCCTCTTACAGGGTGGCGAGCAGTTCTTC. Its protein is CASSLLQGGEQFF.

The chain carries TRBV6-5 and TRBJ2-1, with 7 bases identical to TRBD2. The junction had 4 bases not matched to a gene; V was cut back by 4 bases and J by 7 bases. The CDR3 is 13 amino acids. The V gene's germline CDR1 is MNHEY and CDR2 SVGAGI. The CDR3 protein is CASSSSSGNEQFF. The CDR3 DNA is TGTGCCAGCAGTTCTTCTAGCGGAAATGAGCAGTTCTTC.

V is TRBV9 and J is TRBJ1-1, with 7 bases identical to TRBD1. Unmatched junction bases numbered 5, after V lost 3 bases and J lost 3 bases. Germline V gives CDR1 SGDLS, CDR2 YYNGEE. The CDR3 is 14 residues long. CDR3 nucleotides: TGTGCCAGCAGCGGAGAAGGGGGCTACACTGAAGCTTTCTTT. It yields the protein CASSGEGGYTEAFF.

The J gene is TRBJ2-7, the V gene TRBV11-2, with D possibly matching TRBD2 (6 bases). V was cut by 5 bases and J by 2 bases, with 19 bases left in between. Germline CDR1 and CDR2: SGHAT and FQNNGV. The CDR3 is made up of 16 amino acids. The CDR3 nucleotides are TGTGCCAGCAGCCTCGGAGGTGGGGGGAACGCCTACGAGCAGTACTTC. This sequence encodes CASSLGGGGNAYEQYF. The complete variable domain, with remaining parts taken from reference TRBV11-2 and TRBJ2-7, reads EAGVAQSPRYKIIEKRQSVAFWCNPISGHATLYWYQQILGQGPKLLIQFQNNGVVDDSQLPKDRFSAERLKGVDSTLKIQPAKLEDSAVYLCASSLGGGGNAYEQYFGPGTRLTVT.

This chain uses TRBV29-1 with TRBJ1-5; perhaps TRBD1 as D (6 bases). The CDR3 is 13 amino acids. The V end lost 7 bases, the J end lost 7 bases, and 17 bases lay between the germline ends. Germline CDR1 SQVTM, CDR2 ANQGSEA. The CDR3 protein is CSAGGGSGQPQHF. As DNA, the CDR3 is TGCAGCGCAGGTGGGGGCTCGGGCCAGCCCCAGCATTTT.

The sample holds one count of this clone. The chain is built from TRBV5-5 and TRBJ1-5, with D maybe TRBD1 (6 bases). The CDR3 runs to 18 residues. V lost 2 bases and J lost 0, with 18 bases in between. The germline V gene encodes CDR1 SGHKS and CDR2 YYEKEE (reference sequence). CDR3 amino acids: CASSFATGQRISNQPQHF. The CDR3 nucleotides are TGTGCCAGCAGCTTTGCGACCGGACAGCGAATTAGCAATCAGCCCCAGCATTTT.

The chain links TRBV7-3 to TRBJ1-6; D gene ambiguous. The CDR3 runs 15 residues. V dropped 1 base and J dropped 7 bases, with 11 bases sitting between them. Germline V lookup: CDR1 SGHTA, CDR2 FQGTGA. The DNA of the CDR3 is TGTGCCAGCAGCTTAAATCCCGGCCAAAATTCACCCCTCCACTTT. It translates to CASSLNPGQNSPLHF.

The rearrangement uses TRBV30 and TRBJ2-5; 7 positions agree with TRBD1. Germline values: CDR1 GTSNPN, CDR2 SVGIG (reference sequence). The CDR3 covers 14 residues. The V gene end was trimmed by 3 bases and the J gene end by 4 bases; junction bases not matched to a gene: 8. CDR3: CAWRPTGAVETQYF. The CDR3 nucleotides are TGTGCCTGGAGGCCTACAGGGGCGGTAGAGACCCAGTACTTC.

V and J are TRBV2 and TRBJ2-2; D could derive from TRBD1 or TRBD2 (5 bases each). The germline V and J ends were trimmed by 7 bases and 1 base, with 13 bases remaining between them. This CDR3 is built from 15 residues. Germline V gene data show CDR1 as SNHLY and CDR2 as FYNNEI. The CDR3 loop reads CASNLGAVNTGELFF. The CDR3 nucleotides are TGTGCCAGCAATCTCGGGGCGGTGAACACCGGGGAGCTGTTTTTT.

V gene TRBV21-1 combines with J gene TRBJ2-1; the table's TRBD2 call for D was not verified on the DNA. TRBV21-1 is a pseudogene locus. The CDR3 length is 16 residues. The CDR3 reads CASSVWTSGSCNEQFF. CDR3 nucleotides: TGTGCCAGCAGCGTCTGGACTAGCGGGAGTTGCAATGAGCAGTTCTTC.

This clone was seen once. The chain joins TRBV19 to TRBJ1-5; D possibly corresponds to TRBD1 (6 bases). CDR3 length equals 15 residues. The germline V gene encodes CDR1 LNHDA and CDR2 SQIVND (reference sequence). V lost 3 bases, J lost 7 bases, and 16 bases lay in between. The CDR3 DNA reads TGTGCCAGTAGTATGGTTGGGGGCTCGGGGCAGCCCCAGCATTTT. The encoded protein is CASSMVGGSGQPQHF.

The chain joins TRBV7-2 to TRBJ2-7; 8 nucleotides line up with TRBD2. The CDR3 spans 16 residues. Trimming removed 5 bases from V and 4 bases from J; junction bases left unmatched: 13. Looked up from germline, CDR1 is SGHTA and CDR2 is FQGNSA. CDR3 residues: CASSKSTGSGGYEQYF. The CDR3 nucleotides are TGTGCCAGCAGCAAATCTACTGGCTCGGGGGGGTACGAGCAGTACTTC.

The chain uses TRBV9 and TRBJ2-6; possible D gene TRBD2, 5 bases. From germline, CDR1 is SGDLS and CDR2 YYNGEE. Trimming took off 2 bases at V and 3 bases at J, with 15 bases between the two ends. The CDR3 totals 17 residues. The CDR3 coding sequence is TGTGCCAGCAGCGTCCGGGCCGACGGAGGTGGGGCCAACGTCCTGACTTTC. Protein product: CASSVRADGGGANVLTF.

The gene calls are TRBV5-5 and TRBJ2-3; no clear D. Per germline, CDR1 SGHKS and CDR2 YYEKEE (reference sequence). CDR3 length: 13 amino acids. Trimming removed 3 bases from V and 6 bases from J, with 11 bases in between. CDR3 nucleotide sequence: TGTGCCAGCAGCTCCCTGGATAGTGATACGCAGTATTTT. It is translated as CASSSLDSDTQYF.

The chain has TRBV11-2 and TRBJ2-7, with D possibly being TRBD1 or TRBD2 (6 bases each). V shed 3 bases and J shed 2 bases, with 8 bases lying between them. The CDR3 loop spans 13 amino acids. Germline V CDR1 and CDR2: SGHAT, FQNNGV. The CDR3 bases are TGTGCCAGCAGCTTTGGGGGGCCCTACGAGCAGTACTTC. Its translation: CASSFGGPYEQYF.

The rearrangement uses TRBV27 and TRBJ2-7; TRBD2 agrees at 8 bases. Germline values: CDR1 MNHEY, CDR2 SMNVEV (reference sequence). V gave up 2 bases and J gave up 4 bases; unmatched junction bases: 1. The CDR3 length is 13 residues. For the CDR3, the DNA is TGTGCCAGCAGTTTAAAGCGGGGGTACGAGCAGTACTTC. Its translation: CASSLKRGYEQYF.

There are a few counts of this clone. This chain connects TRBV5-4 to TRBJ1-3; tentatively, D is TRBD1 (5 bases). V lost 7 bases to trimming and J lost 4 bases, with 9 bases between them. Germline CDR1 SGHNT, CDR2 YYREEE (reference sequence). The CDR3 runs to 12 residues. The CDR3 nucleotides are TGTGCCAGCGGGGACCGGGGAAACACCATATATTTT. Protein: CASGDRGNTIYF.

The chain combines TRBV7-2 with TRBJ2-5, with D possibly matching TRBD2 (6 bases). Germline CDR1 and CDR2: SGHTA and FQGNSA. Trimming left V 1 base short and J 5 bases short, with 14 bases between. The CDR3 length is 15 residues. CDR3 sequence: CASSLGTNVGETQYF. The CDR3 bases are TGTGCCAGCAGCTTAGGGACTAATGTTGGGGAGACCCAGTACTTC. The full variable domain, its missing parts supplied by reference TRBV7-2 and TRBJ2-5, is GAGVSQSPSNKVTEKGKDVELRCDPISGHTALYWYRQSLGQGLEFLIYFQGNSAPDKSGLPSDRFSAERTGGSVSTLTIQRTQQEDSAVYLCASSLGTNVGETQYFGPGTRLLVL.

The chain carries TRBV4-3 and TRBJ2-1; D uncertain. The CDR3 has 14 residues. Trimming pared 0 bases from V and 11 bases from J, leaving 14 bases between. Germline values: CDR1 LGHNA, CDR2 YSLEER. DNA for the CDR3: TGCGCCAGCAGCCAAGATCACTCCCTGGGGAAGCAGTTCTTC. Protein product: CASSQDHSLGKQFF.

This chain links TRBV7-2 with TRBJ2-5; D is possibly TRBD2 (5 bases). The CDR3 has 13 amino acids. Trimming shortened V by 7 bases and J by 2 bases, and 11 bases separated the two germline ends. Germline loops: CDR1 SGHTA, CDR2 FQGNSA. CDR3 nucleotide sequence: TGTGCCAGCACGGGGATGGGGCAAGAGACCCAGTACTTC. Translated, it gives CASTGMGQETQYF.

The rearrangement joins TRBV29-1 to TRBJ2-4, with TRBD2 matching 11 bases. The CDR3 runs to 14 residues. V was clipped by 6 bases and J by 0 bases; unmatched bases: 1. Germline CDR1 SQVTM, CDR2 ANQGSEA. This CDR3 is CSVGLAGAKNIQYF. The CDR3 nucleotides are TGCAGCGTCGGACTAGCGGGAGCCAAAAACATTCAGTACTTC.

The CDR3, as DNA: TGTGCCACCTCAGCGGGATTTCACGTCGGGGAGCTGTTTTTT. It specifies CATSAGFHVGELFF. The V call is TRBV19, the J call TRBJ2-2, with 7 bases matching TRBD2. Losses at the gene ends were 10 bases for V and 7 bases for J; bases not matched to a gene: 12. CDR3 length: 14 residues. The V gene's germline CDR1 is LNHDA and CDR2 SQIVND (reference sequence).

This clone has more than one count but fewer than ten. This chain links TRBV9 with TRBJ1-5; TRBD1 might be the D (5 bases). This CDR3 region has 15 residues. Trimming stripped 2 bases from V and 5 bases from J, with 14 bases between. CDR1 SGDLS and CDR2 YYNGEE come from the germline V gene. The CDR3 spells CASSVPRQSHQPQHF. DNA of the CDR3: TGTGCCAGCAGCGTTCCTCGACAGTCACATCAGCCCCAGCATTTT.

The gene calls are TRBV28 and TRBJ2-7; D call uncertain. V lost 5 bases to trimming and J lost 4 bases, with 9 bases between them. Germline lookup yields CDR1 MDHEN and CDR2 SYDVKM. The CDR3 sequence is 12 residues long. CDR3 residues: CASSQTPYEQYF. As DNA, the CDR3 is TGTGCCAGCAGTCAAACACCTTACGAGCAGTACTTC. The full variable domain, completed using reference TRBV28 and TRBJ2-7, is DVKVTQSSRYLVKRTGEKVFLECVQDMDHENMFWYRQDPGLGLRLIYFSYDVKMKEKGDIPEGYSVSREKKERFSLILESASTNQTSMYLCASSQTPYEQYFGPGTRLTVT.